A single sample is the source of the 30 T cell receptor beta chains below, sequenced in a study of T cell changes during pregnancy in multiple sclerosis. Libraries were prepared by immunoSEQ multiplex PCR; TCRdb keeps only in-frame clonotypes and omits some of them. The data contain roughly 64,000 clones, approximately 91% of them singletons. The sequencing here drew on peripheral blood, taken in the second trimester of pregnancy. These receptors came from a female donor with multiple sclerosis, enrolled in a pregnancy study.

The rearrangement links TRBV2 to TRBJ2-7, with 7 bases aligning to TRBD1. The CDR3 is 13 residues long. Losses at the gene ends were 5 bases for V and 2 bases for J; bases not matched to a gene: 3. Germline V gene lookup returns CDR1 SNHLY and CDR2 FYNNEI. This chain's CDR3 is CASSRGQTYEQYF. In nucleotides, the CDR3 is TGTGCCAGCAGTCGGGGACAGACCTACGAGCAGTACTTC. Filled out from reference TRBV2 and TRBJ2-7, the complete variable domain reads EPEVTQTPSHQVTQMGQEVILRCVPISNHLYFYWYRQILGQKVEFLVSFYNNEISEKSEIFDDQFSVERPDGSNFTLKIRSTKLEDSAMYFCASSRGQTYEQYFGPGTRLTVT.

The chain is built from TRBV15 and TRBJ1-4; 9 bases align to TRBD1. V lost 0 bases to trimming and J lost 7 bases; unmatched junction nucleotides: 6. In germline, CDR1 is LNHNV, CDR2 YYDKDF (reference sequence). The CDR3 totals 16 residues. The CDR3 DNA reads as TGTGCCACCAGCAGAGATCCCGGGACAGGGCCTGAAAAACTGTTTTTT. Its translation: CATSRDPGTGPEKLFF.

This chain joins TRBV6-4 and TRBJ2-3; TRBD2 might be the D (5 bases). Trimming cost V 5 bases and J 0 bases, with 6 bases left between them. Per the germline V gene, CDR1 is MRHNA and CDR2 is SNTAGT. The CDR3 is made up of 13 amino acids. The CDR3 sequence is CASSRTSTDTQYF. The CDR3 nucleotides read TGTGCCAGCAGTCGGACTAGCACAGATACGCAGTATTTT.

The chain joins TRBV19 to TRBJ1-5; D remains ambiguous. CDR3 size: 17 residues. V was clipped by 2 bases and J by 0 bases, with 14 bases between them. CDR1 is LNHDA, CDR2 SQIVND, per germline (reference sequence). The DNA of the CDR3 is TGTGCCAGTAGTATATTTTCCCCAGGCCATAGCAATCAGCCCCAGCATTTT. Amino acid sequence: CASSIFSPGHSNQPQHF.

The rearrangement joins TRBV11-2 to TRBJ2-7, with 7 bases that match TRBD1. The V and J ends lost 1 base and 2 bases, in that order; junction bases with no gene match: 8. The CDR3 covers 16 residues. Germline CDR1 reads SGHAT; CDR2 reads FQNNGV. CDR3 residues: CASSLARQGIPYEQYF. The CDR3 DNA reads TGTGCCAGCAGCTTAGCCCGACAGGGAATCCCCTACGAGCAGTACTTC.

This rearrangement joins TRBV2 to TRBJ1-1, with unresolved D. The CDR3 contains 12 residues. V was cut by 3 bases and J by 8 bases, with 10 bases left in between. Germline V CDR1 and CDR2: SNHLY, FYNNEI. The CDR3 bases are TGTGCCAGCAGTGATCCGGGAGGGGAAGCTTTCTTT. It codes for CASSDPGGEAFF.

This chain joins TRBV6-5 and TRBJ1-2; TRBD1 is a possible D gene (5 bases). V was pared by 7 bases and J by 8 bases, with 17 bases between. The CDR3 covers 13 residues. Germline V gene sequence: CDR1 MNHEY, CDR2 SVGAGI. The CDR3 spells CASTMDTLGGYTF. Written as DNA, the CDR3 is TGTGCCAGCACTATGGACACGCTCGGAGGCTACACCTTC.

V and J are TRBV6-6 and TRBJ1-5, with 9 bases aligning to TRBD1. The CDR3 length is 15 residues. Germline lookup yields CDR1 MNHNY and CDR2 SVGAGI (reference sequence). J gave up 4 bases and V 0 bases, and 1 base lay outside the gene matches. The CDR3 here is CASSYSGQGNQPQHF. The CDR3 nucleotides read TGTGCCAGCAGTTACTCTGGACAGGGGAATCAGCCCCAGCATTTT.

The rearrangement uses TRBV5-6 and TRBJ2-3; D is unresolved. The germline gives CDR1 SGHDT, CDR2 YYEEEE. This CDR3 comprises 13 residues. Trimming removed 3 bases at V and 9 bases at J, with 14 bases between. This CDR3 reads CASSYNRRETQYF. In DNA, the CDR3 is TGTGCCAGCAGCTATAACCGTCGCGAGACGCAGTATTTT.

The chain is built from TRBV5-1 and TRBJ2-1; the D is unclear. Between the trimmed V and J ends, which lost 4 bases and 7 bases, there was a span of 21 bases. Per germline, CDR1 SGHRS and CDR2 YFSETQ. CDR3 length equals 16 residues. Written as DNA, the CDR3 is TGCGCCAGCAGCCCGAACCCCATGCCAGTTTCGAATGAGCAGTTCTTC. Its translation: CASSPNPMPVSNEQFF.

The rearrangement joins TRBV27 to TRBJ1-5; 7 bases are shared with TRBD1. Germline CDR1 MNHEY, CDR2 SMNVEV (reference sequence). The CDR3 consists of 17 residues. V gave up 4 bases and J gave up 6 bases; unmatched junction bases: 15. This CDR3 is CASSSLELGGYGQPQHF. The CDR3, as DNA: TGTGCCAGCAGTTCCCTCGAATTAGGGGGCTACGGTCAGCCCCAGCATTTT.

J is TRBJ1-2 and V is TRBV11-2, with TRBD1 matching 8 bases. Germline loops: CDR1 SGHAT, CDR2 FQNNGV. This CDR3 is built from 14 residues. Trimming cost V 5 bases and J 3 bases; bases outside gene matches: 5. CDR3 amino acids: CASSPGQGHYGYTF. The CDR3 DNA sequence: TGTGCCAGCAGCCCAGGACAGGGCCACTATGGCTACACCTTC.

This clone was seen just once. This chain uses TRBV6-6 with TRBJ2-2, with 9 bases identical to TRBD1. The junction had 4 bases not matched to a gene; V was cut back by 4 bases and J by 7 bases. The CDR3 totals 14 residues. Germline assignment: CDR1 MNHNY and CDR2 SVGAGI (reference sequence). DNA for the CDR3: TGTGCCAGCAGTTCGGACAGGGGACGCGGGGAGCTGTTTTTT. It encodes CASSSDRGRGELFF.

The chain couples TRBV5-1 to TRBJ2-5, with D perhaps matching TRBD1 (5 bases). Germline CDR1 and CDR2: SGHRS and YFSETQ. The CDR3 has 15 amino acids. The V end was cut by 1 base, the J end by 4 bases, with 14 bases between. This CDR3 reads CASSLFAGSRETQYF. The CDR3 DNA is TGCGCCAGCAGCTTGTTCGCAGGGTCCCGAGAGACCCAGTACTTC.

The chain joins TRBV5-4 to TRBJ2-7, with D possibly TRBD2 on 5 matching bases. Germline values: CDR1 SGHNT, CDR2 YYREEE (reference sequence). The CDR3 consists of 13 residues. V lost 2 bases and J 5 bases, leaving 11 bases between the germline ends. The CDR3, as DNA: TGTGCCAGCAGCTTACGGGATCGCGACGAGCAGTACTTC. Its protein is CASSLRDRDEQYF.

This clone has just a few counts. J is TRBJ2-7 and V is TRBV5-1; D gene unclear. This CDR3 has 14 residues. The V end lost 4 bases, the J end lost 6 bases, and 17 bases lay between the germline ends. Germline CDR1 SGHRS, CDR2 YFSETQ. DNA of the CDR3: TGCGCCAGCAGCACGACAAGAACCGGTGGCGAGCAGTACTTC. This encodes CASSTTRTGGEQYF. Combining the CDR3 with reference TRBV5-1 and TRBJ2-7 gives the whole variable domain KAGVTQTPRYLIKTRGQQVTLSCSPISGHRSVSWYQQTPGQGLQFLFEYFSETQRNKGNFPGRFSGRQFSNSRSEMNVSTLELGDSALYLCASSTTRTGGEQYFGPGTRLTVT.

The chain combines TRBV6-1 with TRBJ2-5; D possibly corresponds to TRBD1 (6 bases). This CDR3 spans 12 amino acids. CDR1 and CDR2 (germline): MNHNS, SASEGT. Trimming removed 6 bases from V and 7 bases from J, with 12 bases in between. Written as DNA, the CDR3 is TGTGCCAGCAGGGACAGTTCAGCGACCCAGTACTTC. As protein: CASRDSSATQYF.

The V and J genes are TRBV7-6 and TRBJ2-2; D perhaps matches TRBD1 (5 bases). With 4 bases removed from V and 6 bases from J, the gap between germline ends came to 18 bases. The CDR3 covers 16 residues. Per the germline V gene, CDR1 is SGHVS and CDR2 is FNYEAQ. This CDR3 reads CASSSSDDSSSGELFF. The DNA for the CDR3 is TGTGCCAGCAGCTCTTCTGATGACAGTTCGTCCGGGGAGCTGTTTTTT. Full variable domain (rest looked up from reference TRBV7-6 and TRBJ2-2): GAGVSQSPRYKVTKRGQDVALRCDPISGHVSLYWYRQALGQGPEFLTYFNYEAQQDKSGLPNDRFSAERPEGSISTLTIQRTEQRDSAMYRCASSSSDDSSSGELFFGEGSRLTVL.

The chain carries TRBV4-3 and TRBJ2-7, with D possibly being TRBD2 (5 bases). Germline CDR1 is LGHNA and CDR2 is YSLEER. This CDR3 comprises 18 residues. Trimming took 1 base from V and 3 from J, leaving 22 bases between them. The CDR3 loop is CASSQAGGRWRTDYEQYF. For the CDR3, the DNA is TGCGCCAGCAGCCAAGCAGGAGGTCGCTGGCGGACCGACTACGAGCAGTACTTC.

The chain carries TRBV2 and TRBJ1-3; D uncertain. This CDR3 has 14 residues. With 6 bases removed from V and 3 bases from J, the gap between germline ends came to 12 bases. CDR1 is SNHLY, CDR2 FYNNEI, per germline. The CDR3 DNA follows: TGTGCCAGCAGACGTACTATGAGTGGAAACACCATATATTTT. Translating it yields CASRRTMSGNTIYF.

The rearrangement uses TRBV30 and TRBJ2-7, with TRBD2 identical over 10 bases. V shed 7 bases and J 4 bases; nucleotides not matched to a gene: 7. CDR1 is GTSNPN and CDR2 is SVGIG in the germline V gene (reference sequence). The CDR3 sequence is 13 residues long. CDR3 loop: CAFSGGLEYEQYF. CDR3 nucleotides: TGTGCCTTTAGCGGGGGGCTTGAGTACGAGCAGTACTTC.

The genes are TRBV5-6 and TRBJ1-5; D may be TRBD1 (5 bases). Germline CDR1 reads SGHDT; CDR2 reads YYEEEE. CDR3 length: 14 amino acids. Trimming removed 3 bases from V and 5 bases from J, with 12 bases in between. The DNA of the CDR3 is TGTGCCAGCAGCTCGACAGCAGATTATCAGCCCCAGCATTTT. Its protein product is CASSSTADYQPQHF.

This clone was recorded only once. The rearrangement joins TRBV20-1 to TRBJ2-1, with unresolved D. There are 11 residues in the CDR3. V gave up 2 bases and J gave up 10 bases, with 9 bases separating them. The V gene's germline CDR1 is DFQATT and CDR2 SNEGSKA (reference sequence). The CDR3 loop reads CSARSLREQFF. As DNA, the CDR3 is TGCAGTGCTAGATCCCTGAGGGAGCAGTTCTTC.

The chain is built from TRBV6-5 and TRBJ1-1; no clear D. V was shortened by 6 bases and J by 2 bases, with 4 bases between the two germline ends. The CDR3 spans 11 residues. Germline CDR1 is MNHEY and CDR2 is SVGAGI. Here the CDR3 reads CASRLNTEAFF. CDR3 coding DNA: TGTGCCAGCAGACTAAACACTGAAGCTTTCTTT.

The chain couples TRBV13 to TRBJ1-3, with D possibly matching TRBD1 (5 bases). V was cut by 5 bases and J by 8 bases, with 13 bases left in between. The germline CDR1 and CDR2 sequences are PRHDT and FYEKMQ (reference sequence). CDR3 length: 13 amino acids. The CDR3: CASSAPGGDTIYF. CDR3 in DNA: TGTGCCAGCAGCGCTCCCGGGGGAGACACCATATATTTT.

This chain uses TRBV7-9 with TRBJ2-1, with 7 bases that match TRBD1. Germline-derived CDR1 and CDR2 are SEHNR and FQNEAQ (reference sequence). CDR3 size: 15 residues. J was trimmed by 0 bases and V by 5 bases; bases with no gene match: 4. The CDR3 region has the DNA TGTGCCAGCAGCCACCGGGACAGCTCCTACAATGAGCAGTTCTTC. It encodes CASSHRDSSYNEQFF.

CDR3 in amino acids: CASSLIPRNIQYF. The CDR3 DNA follows: TGTGCCAGCAGCTTAATCCCACGGAACATTCAGTACTTC. The chain recombines TRBV11-2 with TRBJ2-4; D gene unclear. CDR1 is SGHAT, CDR2 FQNNGV, per germline. V shed 2 bases and J shed 7 bases, with 9 bases lying between them. The CDR3 consists of 13 residues.

The chain combines TRBV30 with TRBJ1-1; 7 bases are shared with TRBD1. Trimming took 1 base from V and 5 from J; bases not matched to a gene: 4. The germline V gene encodes CDR1 GTSNPN and CDR2 SVGIG (reference sequence). The CDR3 totals 13 residues. In nucleotides, the CDR3 is TGTGCCTGGAGTGGGACAGGAGAGACTGAAGCTTTCTTT. Amino acid sequence: CAWSGTGETEAFF.

This chain's CDR3 is CASRRDSNTGELFF. The DNA for the CDR3 is TGTGCCAGCAGGAGGGACTCCAACACCGGGGAGCTGTTTTTT. The chain employs TRBV2 and TRBJ2-2; D possibly corresponds to TRBD2 (6 bases). Per the germline V gene, CDR1 is SNHLY and CDR2 is FYNNEI. There are 14 residues in the CDR3. The V end lost 6 bases, the J end lost 2 bases, and 10 bases lay between the germline ends.

The J gene is TRBJ1-2, the V gene TRBV18; possible D gene TRBD1, 6 bases. The CDR3 extends over 15 amino acids. CDR1 and CDR2 (germline): KGHSH, LQKENI. V was clipped by 0 bases and J by 8 bases, with 16 bases between them. CDR3 in DNA: TGTGCCAGCTCACCACCCGAAGGCAGGGGCTACGGCTACACCTTC. Amino acid sequence: CASSPPEGRGYGYTF.